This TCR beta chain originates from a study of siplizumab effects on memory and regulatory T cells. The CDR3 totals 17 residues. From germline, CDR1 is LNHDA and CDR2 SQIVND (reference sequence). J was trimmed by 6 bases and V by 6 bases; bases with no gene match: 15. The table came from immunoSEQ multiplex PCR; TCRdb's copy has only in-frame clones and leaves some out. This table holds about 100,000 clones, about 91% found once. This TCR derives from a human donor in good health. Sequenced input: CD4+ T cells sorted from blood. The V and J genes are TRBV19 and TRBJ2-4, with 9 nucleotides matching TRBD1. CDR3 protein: CASRLSTGTGIVNIQYF. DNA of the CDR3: TGTGCCAGTAGATTATCGACCGGGACAGGGATTGTAAACATTCAGTACTTC.